The 28 T cell receptor beta chains in this list originate from one sample, sequenced in a study of T-cell memory formation after mild COVID-19. TCRdb redid the calling of the 5' RACE reads with MiXCR, one entry per CDR3 protein. This table holds about 180,000 distinct CDR3 sequences, 18% found once. Sequenced: PBMCs or a T cell subset sorted from them (not recorded which). The source is a man aged 18 to 29 who had mild COVID-19 (a few samples of this study predate the infection). Cell type and time point are not known.

This clonotype was seen a handful of times. J is TRBJ1-2 and V is TRBV12-3 or TRBV12-4; 7 nucleotides line up with TRBD1. The ends lost 1 base at V and 5 bases at J; junction bases unmatched: 7. CDR3 length equals 15 residues. CDR3 in amino acids: CASSLGRQGGYGYTF. The DNA for the CDR3 is TGTGCCAGCAGTTTAGGAAGACAGGGAGGGTATGGCTACACCTTC.

This clonotype was counted ten times or more. V is TRBV7-2 and J is TRBJ2-5, with 8 bases fitting TRBD2. V shed 4 bases, J shed 3 bases, and the junction held 7 bases outside the gene matches. CDR3 length equals 15 residues. The germline gives CDR1 SGHTA, CDR2 FQGNSA. The CDR3: CASSYSRGDEETQYF. In nucleotides, the CDR3 is TGTGCCAGCAGCTACTCGCGGGGGGATGAAGAGACCCAGTACTTC.

This clonotype was counted only a few times. One junction end disagrees with the germline gene, perhaps due to a read error. This chain joins TRBV10-2 and TRBJ2-3, with 7 bases that match TRBD1. Germline V gives CDR1 WSHSY, CDR2 SAAADI. This CDR3 region has 11 residues. CDR3 DNA: TGCGCCAGCAGTGATCCGGACAGGATCTTTTTT. It codes for CASSDPDRIFF.

The chain combines TRBV5-1 with TRBJ1-6; 11 bases are a match to TRBD1. The CDR3 length is 18 residues. Per germline, CDR1 SGHRS and CDR2 YFSETQ. The J segment lost 10 bases and the V segment lost 4 bases, leaving 16 bases of the junction unmatched. In DNA form, the CDR3 reads TGCGCCAGCAGCCTACTAACTGATTCCGGGACAGGGGGATCACCCCTCCACTTT. The encoded protein is CASSLLTDSGTGGSPLHF.

The V and J genes are TRBV6-2 or TRBV6-3 and TRBJ1-5, with 9 bases matching TRBD1. The CDR3 spans 17 residues. V shed 5 bases and J 1 base; nucleotides not matched to a gene: 9. The germline V gene encodes CDR1 MNHEY and CDR2 SVGEGT. DNA of the CDR3: TGTGCCAGCAGTAACGGGACAGGGTTTTGGAGCAATCAGCCCCAGCATTTT. Residues: CASSNGTGFWSNQPQHF.

The table lists this clonotype with a few counts. The chain combines TRBV20-1 with TRBJ1-2, with D perhaps matching TRBD1 (5 bases). This CDR3 spans 15 amino acids. Germline CDR1 reads DFQATT; CDR2 reads SNEGSKA (reference sequence). V gave up 3 bases and J gave up 6 bases, with 20 bases separating them. CDR3 loop: CSASPHPGTRDGYTF. In DNA, the CDR3 is TGCAGTGCTAGCCCACACCCCGGGACTAGGGATGGCTACACCTTC.

This clonotype was counted only a few times. The chain is built from TRBV7-2 and TRBJ2-2; the D gene could be TRBD1 or TRBD2 (5 bases each). The CDR3 runs 16 residues. In germline, CDR1 is SGHTA, CDR2 FQGNSA. V shed 2 bases and J shed 1 base, with 11 bases lying between them. DNA for the CDR3: TGTGCCAGCAGCTTACGGGGCGGGCGGAACACCGGGGAGCTGTTTTTT. Its protein product is CASSLRGGRNTGELFF.

This chain uses TRBV6-6 with TRBJ1-1; 7 bases fit TRBD1. The CDR3 sequence is 12 residues long. In germline, CDR1 is MNHNY, CDR2 SVGAGI (reference sequence). Trimming at V came to 5 bases and at J to 5 bases, leaving 2 bases not matched to a gene. The CDR3 sequence: CASSPTGTEAFF. The CDR3, as DNA: TGTGCCAGCAGTCCGACAGGGACTGAAGCTTTCTTT.

The chain is built from TRBV12-3 or TRBV12-4 and TRBJ1-4; TRBD1 matches at 9 bases. The CDR3 sequence is 14 residues long. Trimming cost V 5 bases and J 8 bases; bases outside gene matches: 6. The DNA for the CDR3 is TGTGCCAGCAGTGGACGGGACAGGGCAGAAAAACTGTTTTTT. This translates into CASSGRDRAEKLFF.

The rearrangement links TRBV12-3 or TRBV12-4 to TRBJ1-5; D is ambiguous. The CDR3 covers 15 residues. The V gene lost 1 base and the J gene lost 4 bases, with 11 bases spanning the gap. The CDR3 DNA is TGTGCCAGCAGTTTAGGGACCCTAGGAAATCAGCCCCAGCATTTT. This codes for CASSLGTLGNQPQHF.

In DNA, the CDR3 is TGTGCCACCTCGGGGGGCAAAGGGGACAATGAGCAGTTCTTC. This encodes CATSGGKGDNEQFF. J is TRBJ2-1 and V is TRBV10-3; a possible D gene is TRBD2 (7 bases). The CDR3 loop spans 14 amino acids. Germline CDR1 ENHRY, CDR2 SYGVKD. V was pared by 10 bases and J by 5 bases, with 18 bases between.

This chain links TRBV4-3 with TRBJ1-3, with 11 bases identical to TRBD1. There are 15 residues in the CDR3. Germline trimming cut 1 base from V and 8 bases from J; bases unmatched to any gene: 4. Germline lookup yields CDR1 LGHNA and CDR2 YSLEER. The CDR3 DNA follows: TGCGCCAGCAGCCAAGGGACAGGGGGCCGGGACACCATATATTTT. Protein product: CASSQGTGGRDTIYF.

This chain joins TRBV6-2 or TRBV6-3 and TRBJ1-5; no firm D call. The CDR3 sequence is 12 residues long. The V and J ends lost 2 bases and 9 bases respectively, with 8 bases between them. Looked up from germline, CDR1 is MNHEY and CDR2 is SVGEGT. This CDR3 is CASSYRGSPQHF. The CDR3 nucleotides are TGTGCCAGCAGTTACCGGGGATCGCCCCAGCATTTT.

This clonotype was seen only a few times. The rearrangement links TRBV7-3 to TRBJ2-3, with D possibly matching TRBD2 (6 bases). Trimming removed 4 bases from V and 1 base from J, with 9 bases in between. This CDR3 has 14 amino acids. Germline loops: CDR1 SGHTA, CDR2 FQGTGA. Here the CDR3 DNA reads TGTGCCAGCAGCTCCTGGGGGGGCACAGATACGCAGTATTTT. Translated: CASSSWGGTDTQYF.

This chain links TRBV20-1 with TRBJ2-7; no clear D. Trimming pared 3 bases from V and 4 bases from J, leaving 16 bases between. Germline V gives CDR1 DFQATT, CDR2 SNEGSKA (reference sequence). CDR3 length: 14 residues. The CDR3 loop reads CSASPPAVSYEQYF. CDR3 sequence (DNA): TGCAGTGCTAGCCCCCCTGCGGTTAGTTACGAGCAGTACTTC.

CDR3 loop: CASSSRDREQPQHF. The CDR3, as DNA: TGTGCCAGCAGTTCCCGGGACAGGGAGCAGCCCCAGCATTTT. V gene TRBV12-3 or TRBV12-4 combines with J gene TRBJ1-5; 9 bases match TRBD1. The CDR3 runs to 14 residues. V lost 4 bases to trimming and J lost 7 bases; unmatched junction nucleotides: 5.

In this sample, this clonotype turned up a few times. V and J are TRBV6-4 and TRBJ2-3; D may be TRBD2 (7 bases). Germline loops: CDR1 MRHNA, CDR2 SNTAGT. The CDR3 totals 15 residues. V shed 2 bases and J shed 0 bases, with 9 bases lying between them. The CDR3 sequence: CASSDGGASTDTQYF. The CDR3 DNA follows: TGTGCCAGCAGTGACGGGGGGGCTAGCACAGATACGCAGTATTTT.

J is TRBJ1-1 and V is TRBV20-1, with 11 bases identical to TRBD1. Germline CDR1 DFQATT, CDR2 SNEGSKA (reference sequence). V shed 6 bases and J 5 bases; nucleotides not matched to a gene: 5. CDR3 size: 13 residues. The CDR3 spells CSALDRGLTEAFF. The CDR3 DNA sequence: TGCAGTGCCCTGGACAGGGGGCTTACTGAAGCTTTCTTT.

This clonotype was counted only a few times. The chain joins TRBV5-1 to TRBJ1-2; TRBD1 might be the D (6 bases). V lost 4 bases to trimming and J lost 7 bases, with 11 bases between them. Looked up from germline, CDR1 is SGHRS and CDR2 is YFSETQ. The CDR3 extends over 12 amino acids. DNA of the CDR3: TGCGCCAGCAGCGACGACAGGTCTGGCTACACCTTC. Protein: CASSDDRSGYTF. The full variable domain, in which reference TRBV5-1 and TRBJ1-2 provide the parts outside the CDR3, is KAGVTQTPRYLIKTRGQQVTLSCSPISGHRSVSWYQQTPGQGLQFLFEYFSETQRNKGNFPGRFSGRQFSNSRSEMNVSTLELGDSALYLCASSDDRSGYTFGSGTRLTVV.

This clonotype has just a few counts. This chain links TRBV18 with TRBJ1-2, with D possibly matching TRBD1 (6 bases). Trimming shortened V by 1 base and J by 8 bases, and 14 bases separated the two germline ends. CDR3 length equals 14 residues. In germline, CDR1 is KGHSH, CDR2 LQKENI. Here the CDR3 DNA reads TGTGCCAGCTCACCACAGGGGGGCCCCGGCGGCTACACCTTC. This encodes CASSPQGGPGGYTF.

This clonotype was counted only a few times. The chain employs TRBV24-1 and TRBJ1-1, with D possibly TRBD1 on 6 matching bases. V was trimmed by 5 bases and J by 5 bases, leaving 11 bases between them. There are 13 residues in the CDR3. The V gene's germline CDR1 is KGHDR and CDR2 SFDVKD. The CDR3 nucleotides are TGTGCCACCAGTGTCGGGGGCGAAACTGAAGCTTTCTTT. Encoded protein: CATSVGGETEAFF.

The gene calls are TRBV7-9 and TRBJ1-2, with D possibly matching TRBD1 (5 bases). Trimming removed 5 bases at V and 5 bases at J, with 15 bases between. Germline V gives CDR1 SEHNR, CDR2 FQNEAQ (reference sequence). The CDR3 totals 14 residues. CDR3: CASSLNGAGYGYTF. CDR3 coding DNA: TGTGCCAGCAGCCTTAATGGGGCAGGGTATGGCTACACCTTC.

The V call is TRBV20-1, the J call TRBJ2-5, with 14 nucleotides matching TRBD2. The V gene's germline CDR1 is DFQATT and CDR2 SNEGSKA (reference sequence). J gave up 2 bases and V 5 bases, and 4 bases lay outside the gene matches. This CDR3 comprises 15 residues. CDR3 in amino acids: CSASRLAGGQETQYF. Written as DNA, the CDR3 is TGCAGTGCTTCTAGACTAGCGGGGGGGCAAGAGACCCAGTACTTC.

The chain has TRBV5-1 and TRBJ2-3, with 9 bases matching TRBD2. CDR1 and CDR2 (germline): SGHRS, YFSETQ. The J segment lost 6 bases and the V segment lost 1 base, leaving 6 bases of the junction unmatched. The CDR3 covers 15 residues. CDR3 region: CASSLNAGGRDTQYF. The CDR3 region has the DNA TGCGCCAGCAGCTTGAACGCGGGGGGGCGTGATACGCAGTATTTT. Based on the CDR3 plus reference TRBV5-1 and TRBJ2-3, the full variable domain is KAGVTQTPRYLIKTRGQQVTLSCSPISGHRSVSWYQQTPGQGLQFLFEYFSETQRNKGNFPGRFSGRQFSNSRSEMNVSTLELGDSALYLCASSLNAGGRDTQYFGPGTRLTVL.

This clonotype was seen a few times. V gene TRBV5-1 combines with J gene TRBJ2-1; TRBD2 aligns across 8 bases. V shed 4 bases and J 5 bases; nucleotides not matched to a gene: 11. This CDR3 comprises 16 residues. Germline lookup yields CDR1 SGHRS and CDR2 YFSETQ. The CDR3 DNA is TGCGCCAGCAGCCCTCTCCTAGCGGGCGGACACAATGAGCAGTTCTTC. This codes for CASSPLLAGGHNEQFF.

This clonotype was seen more than once but under ten times. CDR3 region: CASSLSSGGVGELFF. For the CDR3, the DNA is TGTGCCAGCAGCTTATCTAGCGGGGGTGTCGGGGAGCTGTTTTTT. The chain combines TRBV7-8 with TRBJ2-2; TRBD2 matches 10 bases. CDR3 length equals 15 residues. The V and J ends lost 2 bases and 7 bases, in that order; junction bases with no gene match: 4. Per the germline V gene, CDR1 is SGHVS and CDR2 is FQNEAQ.

Only a few counts were recorded for this clonotype. The chain carries TRBV7-2 and TRBJ1-2; D remains unclear. This CDR3 comprises 14 residues. V shed 0 bases and J shed 8 bases, with 13 bases lying between them. In germline, CDR1 is SGHTA, CDR2 FQGNSA. This CDR3 reads CASSLATGLGGYTF. In DNA, the CDR3 is TGTGCCAGCAGCTTAGCAACTGGACTAGGCGGCTACACCTTC.

This clonotype came up a few times. The V and J genes are TRBV5-4 and TRBJ2-6; D may be TRBD2 (6 bases). There are 15 residues in the CDR3. The ends were cut back, 4 bases at V and 2 bases at J, with 10 bases in the middle. Looked up from germline, CDR1 is SGHNT and CDR2 is YYREEE (reference sequence). This CDR3 is CASSPPGAGANVLTF. The DNA for the CDR3 is TGTGCCAGCAGCCCGCCGGGGGCTGGGGCCAACGTCCTGACTTTC.